What follows are 27 T cell receptor beta chains derived from one specimen sequenced in a study of shared clonotypes between healthy human individuals (dated by TCRdb to 2020 to 2022). To prepare the library, the immunoSEQ multiplex PCR assay was applied. The table comes from immuneACCESS by way of TCRdb, which keeps in-frame sequences with V and J called. Part of the clones is missing from these tables; in studies checked, under half for an unresolved V gene and the rest for unknown reasons. The sample profile shows 650,000 to 800,000 clones; over 55% of them were found once. Roughly 1.8% of the sample lies in the top ten. Sequenced material: memory CD4+ T cells sorted from blood. According to the study, the label for this sample's cell subset or site signals: CD45RA-negative fraction. The receptors here all came from a woman between 25 and 40 years old in good health.

The V and J genes are TRBV2 and TRBJ2-7; D might be TRBD1 (8 bases). Trimming cost V 7 bases and J 6 bases, with 22 bases left between them. Germline CDR1 reads SNHLY; CDR2 reads FYNNEI. The CDR3 sequence is 15 residues long. Here the CDR3 DNA reads TGTGCCAGCACTACAGGGGGGGCCAGTTCACGCGAGCAGTACTTC. Translated, it gives CASTTGGASSREQYF.

This clone was seen a handful of times. The chain is built from TRBV6-1 and TRBJ2-3, with 8 bases lining up with TRBD2. The germline CDR1 and CDR2 sequences are MNHNS and SASEGT. The junction had 5 bases not matched to a gene; V was cut back by 2 bases and J by 4 bases. The CDR3 runs to 15 residues. As DNA, the CDR3 is TGTGCCAGCAGTGAACGGCCGGGAGGGCCAGATACGCAGTATTTT. It translates to CASSERPGGPDTQYF.

The rearrangement joins TRBV27 to TRBJ1-6, with 8 bases lining up with TRBD1. V lost 6 bases and J lost 7; bases outside the gene matches: 8. Looked up from germline, CDR1 is MNHEY and CDR2 is SMNVEV (reference sequence). CDR3 length: 15 residues. CDR3 region: CASSPTGGKNSPLHF. As DNA, the CDR3 is TGTGCCAGCAGCCCAACAGGGGGAAAGAATTCACCCCTCCACTTT.

The chain has TRBV18 and TRBJ2-7; D possibly matches TRBD1 or TRBD2 (6 bases each). Germline V gene data show CDR1 as KGHSH and CDR2 as LQKENI. The CDR3 consists of 16 residues. The germline V and J ends were trimmed by 0 bases and 0 bases, with 12 bases remaining between them. The CDR3 protein is CASSPPGGYYSYEQYF. The CDR3 DNA sequence: TGTGCCAGCTCACCACCGGGGGGCTACTACTCCTACGAGCAGTACTTC.

The chain is built from TRBV19 and TRBJ2-7, with TRBD2 as a possible D gene (6 bases). The CDR3 extends over 13 amino acids. Between the trimmed V and J ends, which lost 2 bases and 3 bases, there was a span of 8 bases. CDR1 LNHDA and CDR2 SQIVND come from the germline V gene (reference sequence). This chain's CDR3 is CASSIQEGYEQYF. The CDR3 region has the DNA TGTGCCAGTAGTATACAGGAGGGCTACGAGCAGTACTTC.

The V and J genes are TRBV7-2 and TRBJ1-3; D is unresolved. Germline lookup yields CDR1 SGHTA and CDR2 FQGNSA. V was cut by 5 bases and J by 0 bases, with 8 bases left in between. The CDR3 consists of 14 residues. CDR3 residues: CASSPQNSGNTIYF. The CDR3 DNA follows: TGTGCCAGCAGCCCCCAGAACTCTGGAAACACCATATATTTT.

The CDR3 region has the DNA TGTGCCGTATCAATCGGGGGCATGGGCAATCAGCCCCAGCATTTT. Translating it yields CAVSIGGMGNQPQHF. This chain connects TRBV10-3 to TRBJ1-5, with D possibly TRBD1 on 6 matching bases. V lost 11 bases and J lost 2, with 19 bases in between. The CDR3 has 15 amino acids. Germline CDR1 ENHRY, CDR2 SYGVKD.

This clone has only a few counts. The chain recombines TRBV5-1 with TRBJ2-1, with D tentatively TRBD2 (6 bases). Trimming removed 6 bases from V and 6 bases from J, with 25 bases in between. The CDR3 extends over 17 amino acids. The germline V gene encodes CDR1 SGHRS and CDR2 YFSETQ. The CDR3, as DNA: TGCGCCAGCACCAACCCCCACGGGGGATCACAATTCAATGAGCAGTTCTTC. Translating gives CASTNPHGGSQFNEQFF. The complete variable domain, with remaining parts taken from reference TRBV5-1 and TRBJ2-1, reads KAGVTQTPRYLIKTRGQQVTLSCSPISGHRSVSWYQQTPGQGLQFLFEYFSETQRNKGNFPGRFSGRQFSNSRSEMNVSTLELGDSALYLCASTNPHGGSQFNEQFFGPGTRLTVL.

This chain uses TRBV6-5 with TRBJ1-2; D is possibly TRBD1 (6 bases). Germline-derived CDR1 and CDR2 are MNHEY and SVGAGI. This CDR3 comprises 13 residues. V lost 6 bases and J 4 bases, leaving 12 bases between the germline ends. CDR3 sequence: CASSRGQLYGYTF. The CDR3 DNA reads as TGTGCCAGCAGCCGTGGACAGCTCTATGGCTACACCTTC.

This rearrangement joins TRBV11-1 to TRBJ1-2; D is unclear. The V and J ends lost 6 bases and 5 bases respectively, with 16 bases between them. The CDR3 contains 14 residues. The germline V gene has CDR1 SGHAT and CDR2 FQDESV (reference sequence). The CDR3 reads CASSTVSRNYGYTF. CDR3 coding DNA: TGTGCCAGCAGTACGGTTTCCCGAAATTATGGCTACACCTTC.

This chain uses TRBV7-2 with TRBJ2-2, with D maybe TRBD2 (5 bases). CDR1 and CDR2 (germline): SGHTA, FQGNSA. This CDR3 is built from 14 residues. V lost 0 bases and J 7 bases, leaving 9 bases between the germline ends. For the CDR3, the DNA is TGTGCCAGCAGCTTAGCGGGAGTCGGCGGGGAGCTGTTTTTT. The encoded protein is CASSLAGVGGELFF.

The J gene is TRBJ2-7, the V gene TRBV11-1; D gene uncertain. The V and J ends lost 4 bases and 3 bases respectively, with 13 bases between them. The CDR3 runs 14 residues. Germline CDR1 and CDR2: SGHAT and FQDESV (reference sequence). The CDR3 region is CASSSTINHYEQYF. In nucleotides, the CDR3 is TGTGCCAGCAGCTCCACCATAAACCACTACGAGCAGTACTTC.

This clone came up many times. The chain has TRBV5-1 and TRBJ1-5; possible D gene TRBD1, 5 bases. V lost 3 bases to trimming and J lost 4 bases, with 11 bases between them. CDR3 length: 14 amino acids. The germline CDR1 and CDR2 sequences are SGHRS and YFSETQ. For the CDR3, the DNA is TGCGCCAGCAGCTGGGGGACGGAAAATCAGCCCCAGCATTTT. Translation gives CASSWGTENQPQHF.

This clone appeared a single time. V is TRBV28 and J is TRBJ2-7; 8 nucleotides agree with TRBD2. The CDR3 is 15 amino acids. In germline, CDR1 is MDHEN, CDR2 SYDVKM. After removal of 7 bases from V and 2 bases from J, the junction contained 10 bases not matched to a gene. CDR3 amino acids: CASIRSGSGAYEQYF. The CDR3 DNA reads as TGTGCCAGCATAAGAAGCGGGAGTGGGGCCTACGAGCAGTACTTC.

This rearrangement joins TRBV21-1 to TRBJ1-5; the table assigns TRBD1, which was not confirmed against the DNA. TRBV21-1 is a recognized pseudogene. The CDR3 contains 14 residues. CDR3 coding DNA: TGTGCCAGCATTCCCAGGGCGCGCAATCAGCCCCAGCATTTT. As protein: CASIPRARNQPQHF.

The table lists this clone with a few counts. The V call is TRBV18, the J call TRBJ2-1; D is perhaps TRBD1 (6 bases). Germline lookup yields CDR1 KGHSH and CDR2 LQKENI. The CDR3 is 15 amino acids. The germline V and J ends were trimmed by 2 bases and 4 bases, with 12 bases remaining between them. CDR3 DNA: TGTGCCAGCTCACCAGGACAGTCGACTTACAATGAGCAGTTCTTC. Its protein is CASSPGQSTYNEQFF.

The V and J genes are TRBV6-6 and TRBJ2-7, with TRBD1 as a possible D gene (6 bases). Germline values: CDR1 MNHNY, CDR2 SVGAGI (reference sequence). The CDR3 has 15 amino acids. Trimming took off 7 bases at V and 0 bases at J, with 16 bases between the two ends. CDR3: CASTLSWDNSYEQYF. Written as DNA, the CDR3 is TGTGCCAGCACCTTGTCGTGGGACAACTCCTACGAGCAGTACTTC.

The chain links TRBV6-1 to TRBJ1-3, with D unclear. The V gene's germline CDR1 is MNHNS and CDR2 SASEGT. This CDR3 spans 13 amino acids. V lost 0 bases, J lost 9 bases, and 9 bases lay in between. CDR3 DNA sequence: TGTGCCAGCAGTGAAGCAGAAGATACCACCATATATTTT. Its protein is CASSEAEDTTIYF.

This clone was recorded once. This chain connects TRBV19 to TRBJ2-3, with D perhaps TRBD2 (6 bases). Germline V gene lookup returns CDR1 LNHDA and CDR2 SQIVND (reference sequence). The CDR3 runs 14 residues. V lost 7 bases to trimming and J lost 6 bases, with 17 bases between them. The CDR3 bases are TGTGCCAGTACCATCGGGGGTTCCTCCGATACGCAGTATTTT. Residues: CASTIGGSSDTQYF.

The gene calls are TRBV28 and TRBJ2-6, with D perhaps matching TRBD1 or TRBD2 (5 bases each). Germline V CDR1 and CDR2: MDHEN, SYDVKM. The CDR3 sequence is 16 residues long. V shed 3 bases and J shed 0 bases, with 9 bases lying between them. This CDR3 is CASSLGTGSGANVLTF. In DNA form, the CDR3 reads TGTGCCAGCAGTTTGGGGACGGGCTCTGGGGCCAACGTCCTGACTTTC.

The V and J genes are TRBV28 and TRBJ1-2; D remains unclear. V was pared by 6 bases and J by 4 bases, with 12 bases between. The CDR3 has 13 amino acids. From germline, CDR1 is MDHEN and CDR2 SYDVKM. The CDR3 DNA sequence: TGTGCCAGCAGCGTAACCCAATTCTATGGCTACACCTTC. As protein: CASSVTQFYGYTF.

The chain uses TRBV6-1 and TRBJ2-7; D is uncertain. Looked up from germline, CDR1 is MNHNS and CDR2 is SASEGT. Trimming removed 5 bases at V and 1 base at J, with 15 bases between. The CDR3 is 15 amino acids. The CDR3 protein is CASSTVYTSSYEQYF. CDR3 sequence (DNA): TGTGCCAGCAGTACCGTCTACACCTCTTCCTACGAGCAGTACTTC.

V gene TRBV28 combines with J gene TRBJ1-1; weak D call: TRBD1 (6 bases). V was pared by 2 bases and J by 8 bases, with 15 bases between. CDR1 and CDR2 from the germline V gene are MDHEN and SYDVKM. The CDR3 runs to 14 residues. The DNA of the CDR3 is TGTGCCAGCAGTTTACTGGGGGCCTTATCGGAAGCTTTCTTT. Amino acids: CASSLLGALSEAFF.

This clone was recorded once. V usage is TRBV27 and J usage is TRBJ2-1; 8 positions agree with TRBD2. Germline V CDR1 and CDR2: MNHEY, SMNVEV (reference sequence). Unmatched junction bases numbered 18, after V lost 5 bases and J lost 0 bases. CDR3 size: 20 residues. CDR3 sequence: CASSHSKVLWREDSYNEQFF. The CDR3 region has the DNA TGTGCCAGCAGTCATTCGAAGGTACTGTGGCGGGAGGACTCCTACAATGAGCAGTTCTTC.

The V call is TRBV25-1, the J call TRBJ2-1, with 8 bases aligning to TRBD1. This CDR3 is built from 12 residues. Unmatched junction bases numbered 5, after V lost 3 bases and J lost 13 bases. The germline CDR1 and CDR2 sequences are MGHDK and SYGVNS. CDR3 DNA sequence: TGTGCCAGCAGTGACGCCGGGACAGGTCAGTTCTTC. Translating gives CASSDAGTGQFF.

This clone has only a few counts. J is TRBJ2-6 and V is TRBV21-1; the table calls TRBD1, which could not be checked here. TRBV21-1 is noted as a pseudogene. The CDR3 consists of 19 residues. In nucleotides, the CDR3 is TGTGCCAGCAGCGAGTTACGGGACAGGGTCGTTCAAGGGGCCAACGTCCTGACTTTC. Translation gives CASSELRDRVVQGANVLTF.

For the CDR3, the DNA is TGTGCCAGCAGCTTAGTGTGGCGGGGCACCGGGGAGCTGTTTTTT. Encoded protein: CASSLVWRGTGELFF. The chain couples TRBV7-2 to TRBJ2-2, with D possibly matching TRBD2 (6 bases). V lost 1 base to trimming and J lost 4 bases, with 10 bases between them. In germline, CDR1 is SGHTA, CDR2 FQGNSA. The CDR3 extends over 15 amino acids.